This TCR beta chain was sequenced in a study of blood T cell repertoires in COVID-19. Trimming at V came to 8 bases and at J to 11 bases, leaving 14 bases not matched to a gene. Germline V gene sequence: CDR1 LNHDA, CDR2 SQIVND (reference sequence). The CDR3 is 14 residues long. Produced via immunoSEQ multiplex PCR; TCRdb's table is partial and in-frame only. In the table there are about 97,000 clones, about 87% of which are singletons. This chain joins TRBV19 and TRBJ1-2; TRBD1 aligns across 10 bases. This clonotype was sampled from a woman aged 30 to 39 with acute or convalescent COVID-19. The sequencing sample was made of peripheral blood. The CDR3 nucleotides are TGTGCCAGTCTAAGTCGGGACAGGGGCCCTCAATACACCTTC. Translated: CASLSRDRGPQYTF. Looking up the rest from reference TRBV19 and TRBJ1-2 gives the full variable domain: DGGITQSPKYLFRKEGQNVTLSCEQNLNHDAMYWYRQDPGQGLRLIYYSQIVNDFQKGDIAEGYSVSREKKESFPLTVTSAQKNPTAFYLCASLSRDRGPQYTFGSGTRLTVV.